These 26 T cell receptor beta chains originate from one sample sequenced in a study of cytomegalovirus exposure and HLA in healthy donors. PCR was performed using 60 Vbeta and 13 Jbeta primers. Assay: immunoSEQ multiplex PCR; the TCRdb copy retains only in-frame clones and omits some. This sample carries around 150,000 clones, around 83% of them seen once, and the ten largest clones take around 9%. Sequences were obtained from PBMCs. Receptors originate from a male donor in good health and CMV-seropositive.

The chain carries TRBV5-1 and TRBJ1-4, with 7 bases lining up with TRBD1. J was trimmed by 7 bases and V by 3 bases; bases with no gene match: 3. The germline gives CDR1 SGHRS, CDR2 YFSETQ. CDR3 length: 13 amino acids. The CDR3 spells CASSSQGGEKLFF. CDR3 nucleotides: TGCGCCAGCAGCTCTCAGGGGGGTGAAAAACTGTTTTTT.

This chain joins TRBV7-6 and TRBJ2-5; D is unclear. This CDR3 is built from 12 residues. V was shortened by 2 bases and J by 4 bases, with 5 bases between the two germline ends. CDR1 is SGHVS and CDR2 is FNYEAQ in the germline V gene. The CDR3 loop is CASSLSLETQYF. In DNA, the CDR3 is TGTGCCAGCAGCTTATCTTTAGAGACCCAGTACTTC.

V and J are TRBV27 and TRBJ1-2, with TRBD1 identical over 8 bases. V shed 6 bases, J shed 8 bases, and the junction held 11 bases outside the gene matches. The CDR3 spans 14 residues. Germline CDR1 and CDR2: MNHEY and SMNVEV (reference sequence). The CDR3 region is CASSAPDRGFGYTF. DNA of the CDR3: TGTGCCAGCAGCGCTCCTGACAGGGGTTTCGGCTACACCTTC.

The chain recombines TRBV27 with TRBJ2-7, with 13 positions matching TRBD2. The germline gives CDR1 MNHEY, CDR2 SMNVEV (reference sequence). The CDR3 has 16 residues. J gave up 4 bases and V 1 base, and 4 bases lay outside the gene matches. In DNA, the CDR3 is TGTGCCAGCAGTTTATTACGGACTAGCGGGAGTTACGAGCAGTACTTC. This codes for CASSLLRTSGSYEQYF.

This rearrangement joins TRBV28 to TRBJ2-1; 7 bases map to TRBD2. CDR1 is MDHEN and CDR2 is SYDVKM in the germline V gene. With 4 bases clipped from V and 3 bases from J, the junction kept 0 bases outside the gene matches. The CDR3 has 13 residues. The CDR3 loop reads CASSSGGYNEQFF. The CDR3 bases are TGTGCCAGCAGTTCGGGAGGCTACAATGAGCAGTTCTTC. Supplemented by reference TRBV28 and TRBJ2-1, the full variable domain reads DVKVTQSSRYLVKRTGEKVFLECVQDMDHENMFWYRQDPGLGLRLIYFSYDVKMKEKGDIPEGYSVSREKKERFSLILESASTNQTSMYLCASSSGGYNEQFFGPGTRLTVL.

With regard to this clone: This specimen includes other DNA sequences encoding the same CDR3. The rearrangement uses TRBV4-1 and TRBJ2-7, with TRBD2 matching over 9 bases. The germline gives CDR1 MGHRA, CDR2 YSYEKL. J lost 0 bases, V lost 4 bases, and 10 bases had no gene match. This CDR3 comprises 17 residues. Here the CDR3 reads CASSPSPSGMSSYEQYF. CDR3 nucleotides: TGCGCCAGCAGCCCTTCCCCTAGCGGGATGAGCTCCTACGAGCAGTACTTC.

The chain carries TRBV28 and TRBJ1-4; D unresolved. The CDR3 is 15 residues long. Germline V gene sequence: CDR1 MDHEN, CDR2 SYDVKM. The V and J ends lost 11 bases and 8 bases respectively, with 24 bases between them. The CDR3 loop reads CAATTRVGGREKLFF. CDR3 sequence (DNA): TGTGCCGCAACCACGAGGGTTGGAGGACGAGAAAAACTGTTTTTT.

The chain employs TRBV6-5 and TRBJ2-2; 7 bases align to TRBD2. With 6 bases clipped from V and 4 bases from J, the junction kept 8 bases outside the gene matches. The CDR3 has 15 residues. Per the germline V gene, CDR1 is MNHEY and CDR2 is SVGAGI. In nucleotides, the CDR3 is TGTGCCAGCAGCCTGGGACTAATGGGCACCGGGGAGCTGTTTTTT. This codes for CASSLGLMGTGELFF.

The rearrangement joins TRBV11-2 to TRBJ1-2, with D hard to call. Germline CDR1 reads SGHAT; CDR2 reads FQNNGV. Trimming shortened V by 1 base and J by 3 bases, and 12 bases separated the two germline ends. This CDR3 is built from 15 residues. CDR3 in amino acids: CASSLASRLHYGYTF. The CDR3 DNA reads as TGTGCCAGCAGCTTAGCCTCGCGGTTGCACTATGGCTACACCTTC. Combining the CDR3 with reference TRBV11-2 and TRBJ1-2 gives the whole variable domain EAGVAQSPRYKIIEKRQSVAFWCNPISGHATLYWYQQILGQGPKLLIQFQNNGVVDDSQLPKDRFSAERLKGVDSTLKIQPAKLEDSAVYLCASSLASRLHYGYTFGSGTRLTVV.

In the case of this clone: One end of the junction varies from germline; a read error may be responsible. The chain links TRBV14 to TRBJ2-4; possibly TRBD2 for D (6 bases). The CDR3 spans 15 residues. Germline values: CDR1 SGHDN, CDR2 FVKESK. CDR3 sequence: CASSRDSLAKNSQYF. The CDR3 nucleotides are TGTGCCAGCAGCAGGGACTCCTTAGCCAAAAACAGTCAGTACTTC.

The chain links TRBV27 to TRBJ2-4, with 11 bases lining up with TRBD2. Germline CDR1 is MNHEY and CDR2 is SMNVEV (reference sequence). The CDR3 is made up of 18 amino acids. J gave up 0 bases and V 5 bases, and 9 bases lay outside the gene matches. The CDR3 sequence: CASSPLAGETIAKNIQYF. For the CDR3, the DNA is TGTGCCAGCAGTCCACTAGCGGGAGAGACCATAGCCAAAAACATTCAGTACTTC.

CDR3 nucleotide sequence: TGTGCCAGCAGCTTAGGTAGCTCCACGGAGACCCAGTACTTC. Translating gives CASSLGSSTETQYF. The chain has TRBV11-2 and TRBJ2-5; D remains unclear. The CDR3 runs 14 residues. Germline V gives CDR1 SGHAT, CDR2 FQNNGV. The V end lost 1 base, the J end lost 5 bases, and 11 bases lay between the germline ends.

The chain is built from TRBV6-5 and TRBJ2-2, with 8 positions matching TRBD1. CDR3 length: 14 amino acids. The J segment lost 3 bases and the V segment lost 8 bases, leaving 5 bases of the junction unmatched. The germline V gene encodes CDR1 MNHEY and CDR2 SVGAGI. CDR3 DNA sequence: TGTGCCAGCCAACGGGACAGGTACACCGGGGAGCTGTTTTTT. Protein: CASQRDRYTGELFF.

The chain is built from TRBV5-4 and TRBJ2-6; D may be TRBD1 (6 bases). The germline V and J ends were trimmed by 4 bases and 2 bases, with 16 bases remaining between them. The V gene's germline CDR1 is SGHNT and CDR2 YYREEE (reference sequence). The CDR3 covers 17 residues. DNA of the CDR3: TGTGCCAGCAGCCCGGGACAAAGTTTGGCTGGGGCCAACGTCCTGACTTTC. It yields the protein CASSPGQSLAGANVLTF.

The rearrangement joins TRBV9 to TRBJ1-2, with 7 bases lining up with TRBD1. Germline CDR1 and CDR2: SGDLS and YYNGEE. The V and J ends lost 3 bases and 6 bases, in that order; junction bases with no gene match: 14. This CDR3 is built from 16 residues. This chain's CDR3 is CASSEGAPQGLNGYTF. Written as DNA, the CDR3 is TGTGCCAGCAGCGAGGGGGCCCCACAGGGCCTCAATGGCTACACCTTC. Complete variable domain (other parts from reference TRBV9 and TRBJ1-2): DSGVTQTPKHLITATGQRVTLRCSPRSGDLSVYWYQQSLDQGLQFLIQYYNGEERAKGNILERFSAQQFPDLHSELNLSSLELGDSALYFCASSEGAPQGLNGYTFGSGTRLTVV.

This clone was recorded once. V gene TRBV27 combines with J gene TRBJ2-7, with 11 bases matching TRBD1. The CDR3 covers 17 residues. Germline loops: CDR1 MNHEY, CDR2 SMNVEV (reference sequence). Unmatched junction bases numbered 12, after V lost 1 base and J lost 7 bases. This CDR3 is CASSLYHFRTGGREQYF. CDR3 bases: TGTGCCAGCAGTTTATACCATTTTCGGACAGGGGGCAGGGAGCAGTACTTC.

The genes are TRBV13 and TRBJ2-5; 10 nucleotides line up with TRBD2. TRBJ2-7 matches the DNA end more closely, so the J call is doubtful. The CDR3 extends over 13 amino acids. Germline assignment: CDR1 PRHDT and CDR2 FYEKMQ (reference sequence). DNA for the CDR3: TGTGCCAGCGGTCTAGCGGGAGCCGACGAGCAGTACTTC. It codes for CASGLAGADEQYF.

The CDR3 reads CASSLGTGGLPLKTQYF. As DNA, the CDR3 is TGTGCCAGCAGCTTAGGGACAGGGGGCCTGCCGCTGAAGACCCAGTACTTC. V and J are TRBV11-2 and TRBJ2-5, with 11 bases that match TRBD1. The CDR3 sequence is 17 residues long. Germline V gene lookup returns CDR1 SGHAT and CDR2 FQNNGV. Trimming cost V 1 base and J 6 bases; bases outside gene matches: 10.

The V call is TRBV18, the J call TRBJ2-1, with 7 positions matching TRBD1. The germline gives CDR1 KGHSH, CDR2 LQKENI. CDR3 length: 15 residues. V was clipped by 2 bases and J by 5 bases; unmatched bases: 6. CDR3 sequence (DNA): TGTGCCAGCTCACCAGGGACAGCCTTTAACAATGAGCAGTTCTTC. Its translation: CASSPGTAFNNEQFF.

V and J are TRBV27 and TRBJ1-2; D remains ambiguous. The CDR3 sequence is 14 residues long. Deletions cut 4 bases from V and 0 bases from J, with 9 bases between. The germline gives CDR1 MNHEY, CDR2 SMNVEV (reference sequence). CDR3 sequence reads: CASSSSVANYGYTF. For the CDR3, the DNA is TGTGCCAGCAGTTCTTCAGTGGCTAACTATGGCTACACCTTC.

On this clone: The sample contains more than one DNA sequence encoding this CDR3. The rearrangement links TRBV30 to TRBJ2-7; a possible D gene is TRBD2 (5 bases). The CDR3 length is 12 residues. Germline loops: CDR1 GTSNPN, CDR2 SVGIG (reference sequence). Trimming left V 0 bases short and J 3 bases short, with 6 bases between. The CDR3 here is CAWSVGVYEQYF. The CDR3 DNA reads TGTGCCTGGAGTGTCGGGGTCTACGAGCAGTACTTC.

The V gene is TRBV10-1, the J gene TRBJ2-1, with 9 bases lining up with TRBD1. Germline V lookup: CDR1 WNHNN, CDR2 SYGVQD (reference sequence). The V gene end was trimmed by 8 bases and the J gene end by 8 bases; junction bases not matched to a gene: 1. This CDR3 contains 11 residues. The CDR3 spells CASGDRDEQFF. The CDR3 DNA reads as TGCGCCAGCGGGGACAGGGATGAGCAGTTCTTC.

This chain connects TRBV4-1 to TRBJ2-7; D is unresolved. With 2 bases removed from V and 3 bases from J, the gap between germline ends came to 14 bases. In germline, CDR1 is MGHRA, CDR2 YSYEKL. The CDR3 is 15 amino acids. The CDR3 protein is CASSQSELPNYEQYF. CDR3 bases: TGCGCCAGCAGCCAATCCGAGCTACCAAACTACGAGCAGTACTTC.

The chain employs TRBV14 and TRBJ2-3; tentatively, D is TRBD1 (6 bases). CDR3 length: 13 residues. CDR1 is SGHDN and CDR2 is FVKESK in the germline V gene. Trimming left V 2 bases short and J 4 bases short, with 7 bases between. CDR3 residues: CASSQSGADTQYF. CDR3 DNA: TGTGCCAGCAGCCAATCAGGGGCAGATACGCAGTATTTT. The whole variable domain, remainder taken from reference TRBV14 and TRBJ2-3, is EAGVTQFPSHSVIEKGQTVTLRCDPISGHDNLYWYRRVMGKEIKFLLHFVKESKQDESGMPNNRFLAERTGGTYSTLKVQPAELEDSGVYFCASSQSGADTQYFGPGTRLTVL.

The genes are TRBV30 and TRBJ2-1; D is perhaps TRBD2 (6 bases). The germline V gene has CDR1 GTSNPN and CDR2 SVGIG (reference sequence). The CDR3 is 14 residues long. CDR3 loop: CARDFGRLGDEQFF. The CDR3 DNA sequence: TGTGCTCGGGACTTCGGCCGGCTGGGCGATGAGCAGTTCTTC.

The rearrangement joins TRBV27 to TRBJ1-2; 8 bases are shared with TRBD1. In germline, CDR1 is MNHEY, CDR2 SMNVEV (reference sequence). V trimming: 5 bases; J trimming: 5 bases; junction bases outside the gene matches: 10. The CDR3 totals 15 residues. This CDR3 is CASSPGQGRGYGYTF. Written as DNA, the CDR3 is TGTGCCAGCAGTCCCGGACAGGGAAGGGGATATGGCTACACCTTC.